This is a list of T cell receptor beta chains from one sample in a study of cytomegalovirus exposure and HLA in healthy donors. Produced via immunoSEQ multiplex PCR; TCRdb's table is partial and in-frame only. In the table there are about 100,000 clones, more than 75% of which are singletons. The sample taken for sequencing was PBMCs. Source of these receptors: a man aged 30 to 45 in good health and CMV-seropositive. CDR3s include the opening cysteine and the closing phenylalanine or tryptophan. A D gene is named only where the DNA matches it firmly. Rows give clone size only sometimes, using once, few, many, or a class for an expanded clone.

D gene	V gene	J gene	clone size	CDR3 protein	CDR3 DNA
TRBD1	TRBV13	TRBJ1-1	once	CASSSDRAWGNTEAFF	TGTGCCAGCAGCTCCGACAGGGCTTGGGGGAACACTGAAGCTTTCTTT
TRBD2	TRBV18	TRBJ2-3	.	CASSPLSGGRRSPDTQYF	TGTGCCAGCTCACCGCTTAGCGGGGGGCGAAGAAGTCCAGATACGCAGTATTTT
.	TRBV5-1	TRBJ2-5	.	CASSFPQPGETQYF	TGCGCCAGCAGCTTTCCCCAGCCAGGAGAGACCCAGTACTTC
.	TRBV5-1	TRBJ1-1	.	CASSINRVGYTQGEAFF	TGCGCCAGCAGCATAAACAGGGTTGGCTACACACAGGGTGAAGCTTTCTTT
TRBD1	TRBV13	TRBJ2-3	few	CASSFRDRGTDTQYF	TGTGCCAGCAGCTTCCGGGACAGGGGAACAGATACGCAGTATTTT
TRBD1	TRBV30	TRBJ2-5	.	CAWSGGQQETQYF	TGTGCCTGGAGTGGGGGACAGCAAGAGACCCAGTACTTC
TRBD2	TRBV5-1	TRBJ2-2	.	CASSVVSGVNTGELFF	TGCGCCAGCAGTGTTGTAAGCGGGGTCAACACCGGGGAGCTGTTTTTT
TRBD2	TRBV18	TRBJ2-6	once	CASSPLGGNGANVLTF	TGTGCCAGCTCACCGCTGGGGGGGAATGGGGCCAACGTCCTGACTTTC
TRBD1	TRBV19	TRBJ1-6	.	CASRPGQGLYNSPLHF	TGTGCCAGCAGACCTGGACAGGGCCTCTATAATTCACCCCTCCACTTT
.	TRBV6-1	TRBJ2-1	.	CASSRNEQFF	TGTGCCAGCAGTCGTAATGAGCAGTTCTTC
TRBD1	TRBV27	TRBJ1-2	.	CASSLTGANYGYTF	TGTGCCAGCAGTTTAACAGGGGCGAACTATGGCTACACCTTC
.	TRBV5-5	TRBJ2-7	few	CASSLSQTGGGYEQYF	TGTGCCAGCAGCTTGAGCCAGACAGGCGGCGGGTACGAGCAGTACTTC
.	TRBV27	TRBJ1-6	.	CASSSPDRYNSPLHF	TGTGCCAGCAGTTCCCCGGACAGATATAATTCACCCCTCCACTTT
.	TRBV7-3	TRBJ1-5	.	CASSLQSNQPQHF	TGTGCCAGCAGCTTACAGAGCAATCAGCCCCAGCATTTT
.	TRBV19	TRBJ2-1	.	CASSTANEQFF	TGTGCCAGTTCGACAGCCAATGAGCAGTTCTTC
TRBD1	TRBV19	TRBJ1-4	.	CASSIQAGGHEKLFF	TGTGCCAGTAGTATCCAGGCAGGGGGCCATGAAAAACTGTTTTTT
.	TRBV5-6	TRBJ2-3	.	CASSWTSTDTQYF	TGTGCCAGCAGCTGGACATCGACAGATACGCAGTATTTT
.	TRBV2	TRBJ1-1	.	CASNLQGYTEAFF	TGTGCCAGCAATCTACAGGGCTACACTGAAGCTTTCTTT
.	TRBV5-5	TRBJ1-5	few	CASSLWSVSSNQPQHF	TGTGCCAGCAGCTTGTGGTCGGTCTCTAGCAATCAGCCCCAGCATTTT
.	TRBV23-1	TRBJ2-7	once	CASSQPSVYEQYF	TGCGCCAGCAGTCAACCCTCCGTCTACGAGCAGTACTTC
TRBD1	TRBV7-8	TRBJ2-7	.	CASSFRDRPYEQYF	TGTGCCAGCAGCTTCCGGGACAGACCCTACGAGCAGTACTTC
TRBD1	TRBV6-1	TRBJ1-5	.	CASSERTGYSNQPQHF	TGTGCCAGCAGTGAACGGACAGGGTATAGCAATCAGCCCCAGCATTTT
.	TRBV30	TRBJ1-1	.	CASVAGREAFF	TGTGCCTCCGTTGCGGGGAGAGAAGCTTTCTTT
.	TRBV6-5	TRBJ2-1	few	CATRSGYNEQFF	TGTGCCACGAGGTCGGGGTACAATGAGCAGTTCTTC
TRBD1	TRBV15	TRBJ1-5	.	CATSRGTGDNQPQHF	TGTGCCACCAGCAGAGGGACAGGGGACAATCAGCCCCAGCATTTT
TRBD2	TRBV5-1	TRBJ2-7	.	CASSAGTSGFYEQYF	TGCGCCAGCAGCGCCGGGACTAGCGGGTTCTACGAGCAGTACTTC
.	TRBV9	TRBJ1-3	.	CASNAGAGNTIYF	TGTGCCAGCAACGCAGGGGCTGGAAACACCATATATTTT
TRBD2	TRBV10-1	TRBJ2-1	.	CASSESIAGTSYNEQFF	TGCGCCAGCAGTGAGTCCATAGCGGGGACATCCTACAATGAGCAGTTCTTC
TRBD1	TRBV7-9	TRBJ2-3	few	CSSSLVPGQGTDTQYF	TGTTCCAGCAGCTTAGTACCGGGACAGGGAACAGATACGCAGTATTTT
.	TRBV7-9	TRBJ1-4	.	CASSLSPATNEKLFF	TGTGCCAGCAGCCTCTCCCCTGCAACTAATGAAAAACTGTTTTTT
TRBD2	TRBV5-1	TRBJ2-5	.	CASSSGLAGGPQETQYF	TGCGCCAGCAGCTCCGGACTAGCGGGGGGCCCTCAAGAGACCCAGTACTTC
.	TRBV6-6	TRBJ1-6	.	CASSYRDIRAALHF	TGTGCCAGCAGTTACCGAGACATACGAGCAGCCCTCCACTTT
.	TRBV27	TRBJ2-5	.	CASSMTRLQETQYF	TGTGCCAGCAGTATGACAAGGCTACAAGAGACCCAGTACTTC
TRBD2	TRBV5-8	TRBJ2-3	.	CASSSKRGASTDTQYF	TGTGCCAGCAGTTCGAAGCGGGGGGCCTCCACAGATACGCAGTATTTT
TRBD1	TRBV5-6	TRBJ1-6	.	CASSTGQGSSPLHF	TGTGCCAGCAGCACCGGACAGGGAAGTTCACCCCTCCACTTT
TRBD1	TRBV29-1	TRBJ2-7	.	CSAWDRLNEQYF	TGCAGCGCCTGGGACAGGCTAAACGAGCAGTACTTC
.	TRBV29-1	TRBJ2-7	.	CSVEDRTASGSYEQYF	TGCAGCGTTGAAGATCGGACAGCTTCGGGGTCCTACGAGCAGTACTTC
TRBD1	TRBV6-5	TRBJ1-1	once	CATRTGRTEAFF	TGTGCCACCCGGACAGGGAGGACTGAAGCTTTCTTT
.	TRBV27	TRBJ2-3	.	CASAPSSGHFTDTQYF	TGTGCCAGCGCTCCCTCGTCGGGACACTTCACAGATACGCAGTATTTT
.	TRBV5-1	TRBJ1-1	.	CASSLSVHTGNTEAFF	TGCGCCAGCAGCTTGAGCGTCCACACAGGGAACACTGAAGCTTTCTTT
TRBD2	TRBV7-9	TRBJ2-5	.	CASSLTGRGETQYF	TGTGCCAGCAGCTTGACGGGGCGGGGGGAGACCCAGTACTTC
.	TRBV6-5	TRBJ2-7	.	CASRTRGVYEQYF	TGTGCCAGCAGAACCCGAGGCGTTTACGAGCAGTACTTC